This T cell receptor (beta chain) was sequenced in a study of T cells in Graves' hyperthyroidism and ophthalmopathy. Study-level findings and limits: Blood also showed most of the thyroid clonotypes that were expanded above 0.001.

The V gene's germline CDR1 is SGHRS and CDR2 YFSETQ. The CDR3 extends over 17 amino acids. The V segment lost 3 bases and the J segment 2 bases; nucleotides outside the gene matches: 11. From RNA transcripts, TCR beta CDR3 regions were amplified. An initial round of RT-PCR targeting the TCR CDR3 relied on the HTBI primer set. In TCRdb, the multiplex PCR reads were re-called with MiXCR into one record per CDR3 protein. The sample consists of fewer than 350,000 distinct CDR3 sequences, nearly 15% of them appearing once. This clonotype was observed many times. What it binds is not known. The clonotype comes from a woman aged 45-65 years with Graves' hyperthyroidism that later progressed to Graves' ophthalmopathy. The chain is built from TRBV5-1 and TRBJ2-3; 8 bases map to TRBD2. The source material was blood. The CDR3 loop is CASSSRLASSSTDTQYF. DNA of the CDR3: TGCGCCAGCAGCTCCCGACTAGCGTCGTCATCCACAGATACGCAGTATTTT. Supplemented by reference TRBV5-1 and TRBJ2-3, the full variable domain reads KAGVTQTPRYLIKTRGQQVTLSCSPISGHRSVSWYQQTPGQGLQFLFEYFSETQRNKGNFPGRFSGRQFSNSRSEMNVSTLELGDSALYLCASSSRLASSSTDTQYFGPGTRLTVL.